The sample holds a few counts of the clone carrying this T cell receptor beta chain. The antigen is unknown. Amplification of TCR beta CDR3 regions used RNA as the template. The HTBI primer set was used in a first-round RT-PCR of the TCR CDR3. TCRdb reprocessed the multiplex PCR reads with MiXCR, giving one entry per CDR3 protein. Found here are hundreds of thousands of distinct CDR3 sequences, roughly 19% of them singletons; the top ten hold under 45%. This record comes from a study of T cells in Graves' hyperthyroidism and ophthalmopathy. The CDR3 has 12 amino acids. V lost 4 bases and J lost 0, with 3 bases in between. The germline gives CDR1 MDHEN, CDR2 SYDVKM. General study findings and limits: Ophthalmopathy was told apart from stable hyperthyroidism by a 13 V-J model.

V gene TRBV28 combines with J gene TRBJ1-2; D is uncertain. The source material was blood. The receptor comes from a man aged 45 to 65 with Graves' ophthalmopathy. The CDR3 coding sequence is TGTGCCAGCAGTTCCCCTAACTATGGCTACACCTTC. This sequence encodes CASSSPNYGYTF.